The 32 T cell receptor beta chains reported below all come from one sample, sequenced in a study of Ad26.COV2.S vaccination and SARS-CoV-2 variants. Stated treatment: 15 to 20 received Ad26.COV2.S at low or high dose, single or two shots; roughly five received placebo; per-sample allocation not given. Each sample was drawn 63 days after the first injection (of vaccine or placebo). Using immunoSEQ multiplex PCR, the repertoire was profiled, and TCRdb retains in-frame clones only, with some absent. The sample includes a few hundred thousand clones, about 80% seen only once; the top ten take about 7.4%. The sample was peripheral blood, taken in a trial of Ad26.COV2.S vaccine versus placebo. The receptors here all came from a person between 18 and 59 years old who received the Ad26.COV2.S COVID-19 vaccine or a placebo.

V is TRBV7-2 and J is TRBJ2-1, with 8 bases fitting TRBD2. The germline gives CDR1 SGHTA, CDR2 FQGNSA. The CDR3 is 16 amino acids. V was pared by 6 bases and J by 0 bases, with 7 bases of the junction left unmatched. The DNA for the CDR3 is TGTGCCAGCAGGTCACTAGCGGAAAGCTCCTACAATGAGCAGTTCTTC. Its translation is CASRSLAESSYNEQFF.

This clone has more than one count but fewer than ten. The rearrangement uses TRBV30 and TRBJ1-6, with TRBD1 matching 7 bases. The CDR3 consists of 15 residues. Trimming removed 3 bases from V and 10 bases from J; junction bases left unmatched: 12. Per germline, CDR1 GTSNPN and CDR2 SVGIG (reference sequence). CDR3 sequence: CAWRGRTGVRSPLHF. CDR3 bases: TGTGCCTGGAGGGGGCGAACAGGGGTACGCTCACCCCTCCACTTT. Full variable domain (outside the CDR3, taken from reference TRBV30 and TRBJ1-6): SQTIHQWPATLVQPVGSPLSLECTVEGTSNPNLYWYRQAAGRGLQLLFYSVGIGQISSEVPQNLSASRPQDRQFILSSKKLLLSDSGFYLCAWRGRTGVRSPLHFGNGTRLTVT.

The J gene is TRBJ2-5, the V gene TRBV18, with D maybe TRBD2 (6 bases). Looked up from germline, CDR1 is KGHSH and CDR2 is LQKENI. This CDR3 is 15 amino acids long. Trimming removed 2 bases at V and 5 bases at J, with 15 bases between. CDR3 sequence (DNA): TGTGCCAGCTCACCATTGGCCGGGACTTCGGAGACCCAGTACTTC. Protein product: CASSPLAGTSETQYF.

The chain links TRBV2 to TRBJ1-5, with D tentatively TRBD1 (5 bases). Germline lookup yields CDR1 SNHLY and CDR2 FYNNEI. CDR3 length equals 15 residues. Trimming shortened V by 2 bases and J by 6 bases, and 14 bases separated the two germline ends. The CDR3 region has the DNA TGTGCCAGCAGTGAATGGGGGGGGAGCTCTCAGCCCCAGCATTTT. The encoded protein is CASSEWGGSSQPQHF.

The V and J genes are TRBV11-2 and TRBJ1-2; D gene ambiguous. The CDR3 consists of 15 residues. Germline CDR1 is SGHAT and CDR2 is FQNNGV. The ends were cut back, 0 bases at V and 5 bases at J, with 13 bases in the middle. CDR3 DNA sequence: TGTGCCAGCAGCTTAGATGCGGCAGGTTTATATGGCTACACCTTC. Protein: CASSLDAAGLYGYTF.

This chain connects TRBV19 to TRBJ2-5, with TRBD1 matching over 10 bases. CDR3 size: 14 residues. V shed 3 bases, J shed 5 bases, and the junction held 3 bases outside the gene matches. Germline CDR1 and CDR2: LNHDA and SQIVND (reference sequence). DNA for the CDR3: TGTGCCAGTAGTATGGGACAGGGGTGGGAGACCCAGTACTTC. Translated, it gives CASSMGQGWETQYF.

The rearrangement joins TRBV4-3 to TRBJ1-2; TRBD1 might be the D (5 bases). The CDR3 runs 16 residues. CDR1 is LGHNA and CDR2 is YSLEER in the germline V gene. Trimming left V 0 bases short and J 5 bases short, with 16 bases between. CDR3 nucleotide sequence: TGCGCCAGCAGCCAAGATTCCAGAGGCGGGGGGTATGGCTACACCTTC. It encodes CASSQDSRGGGYGYTF.

The sample holds a few counts of this clone. In nucleotides, the CDR3 is TGTGCCGGGGCGGGGCTGGGGGAGCAGTACTTC. The encoded protein is CAGAGLGEQYF. This chain links TRBV7-9 with TRBJ2-7; maybe TRBD2 (6 bases). CDR1 is SEHNR, CDR2 FQNEAQ, per germline (reference sequence). The CDR3 totals 11 residues. With 11 bases removed from V and 7 bases from J, the gap between germline ends came to 15 bases.

CDR3 sequence reads: CASSPRLAGLPGELFF. The DNA of the CDR3 is TGTGCCAGCAGCCCCAGACTAGCGGGACTTCCCGGGGAGCTGTTTTTT. The J gene is TRBJ2-2, the V gene TRBV5-8; TRBD2 aligns across 11 bases. There are 16 residues in the CDR3. CDR1 is SGHTS and CDR2 is YDEGEE in the germline V gene. Trimming at V came to 4 bases and at J to 6 bases, leaving 8 bases not matched to a gene.

The V and J genes are TRBV6-5 and TRBJ1-1; 9 bases fit TRBD1. CDR1 is MNHEY, CDR2 SVGAGI, per germline. This CDR3 has 15 amino acids. V shed 5 bases, J shed 6 bases, and the junction held 10 bases outside the gene matches. In DNA form, the CDR3 reads TGTGCCAGCAGTACCAAACAGGGGGCGGGGGCTGAAGCTTTCTTT. Its translation is CASSTKQGAGAEAFF.

This clone has just a few counts. The rearrangement uses TRBV7-3 and TRBJ2-2, with TRBD1 matching over 12 bases. V lost 6 bases, J lost 4 bases, and 9 bases stayed unmatched. The CDR3 runs 17 residues. CDR1 and CDR2 (germline): SGHTA, FQGTGA. The CDR3: CASRSEGTGGLTGELFF. For the CDR3, the DNA is TGTGCCAGCAGATCGGAAGGGACAGGGGGCCTCACCGGGGAGCTGTTTTTT.

This clone appeared a few times. The V gene is TRBV11-2, the J gene TRBJ1-2, with D unresolved. Germline values: CDR1 SGHAT, CDR2 FQNNGV. CDR3 length: 15 amino acids. V was cut by 1 base and J by 2 bases, with 11 bases left in between. The CDR3 nucleotides read TGTGCCAGCAGCTTAGGAGTCAGCGTAAACTATGGCTACACCTTC. It codes for CASSLGVSVNYGYTF.

The CDR3 is CASSPWGRETQYF. The CDR3 region has the DNA TGTGCCAGCAGCCCCTGGGGCAGAGAGACCCAGTACTTC. The chain carries TRBV28 and TRBJ2-5; TRBD1 might be the D (5 bases). Per germline, CDR1 MDHEN and CDR2 SYDVKM. This CDR3 spans 13 amino acids. V was pared by 6 bases and J by 4 bases, with 12 bases between.

This CDR3 reads CASSVGTEQYF. In nucleotides, the CDR3 is TGTGCCAGCAGCGTAGGGACAGAGCAGTACTTC. The V call is TRBV9, the J call TRBJ2-7, with a weak D call TRBD1 (5 bases). Per germline, CDR1 SGDLS and CDR2 YYNGEE. Trimming pared 0 bases from V and 7 bases from J, leaving 5 bases between. This CDR3 spans 11 amino acids.

The chain joins TRBV7-2 to TRBJ2-4, with 7 positions matching TRBD1. Germline CDR1 and CDR2: SGHTA and FQGNSA. V was pared by 5 bases and J by 1 base, with 8 bases of the junction left unmatched. The CDR3 runs 16 residues. The CDR3 DNA sequence: TGTGCCAGCAGCATCTGGACAGGTCCCGCCAAAAACATTCAGTACTTC. Residues: CASSIWTGPAKNIQYF.

V is TRBV9 and J is TRBJ1-1; tentatively, D is TRBD1 (6 bases). This CDR3 has 15 residues. The V gene's germline CDR1 is SGDLS and CDR2 YYNGEE. V was clipped by 4 bases and J by 4 bases, with 17 bases between them. The CDR3 region is CASSPIKIRGTEAFF. The CDR3 nucleotides are TGTGCCAGCAGCCCCATTAAGATCAGGGGCACTGAAGCTTTCTTT. The complete variable domain, with remaining parts taken from reference TRBV9 and TRBJ1-1, reads DSGVTQTPKHLITATGQRVTLRCSPRSGDLSVYWYQQSLDQGLQFLIQYYNGEERAKGNILERFSAQQFPDLHSELNLSSLELGDSALYFCASSPIKIRGTEAFFGQGTRLTVV.

This clone has just one count. Other DNA sequences in the same sample also yield this CDR3. V usage is TRBV30 and J usage is TRBJ2-7; tentative D call: TRBD2 (6 bases). With 3 bases removed from V and 6 bases from J, the gap between germline ends came to 9 bases. This CDR3 spans 11 amino acids. Germline CDR1 GTSNPN, CDR2 SVGIG (reference sequence). As DNA, the CDR3 is TGTGCCTGGAGGACGGGGGTCGAGCAGTACTTC. It specifies CAWRTGVEQYF.

This chain uses TRBV5-1 with TRBJ1-6; D not resolved. Trimming took off 2 bases at V and 6 bases at J, with 9 bases between the two ends. CDR1 and CDR2 from the germline V gene are SGHRS and YFSETQ. The CDR3 contains 14 residues. In nucleotides, the CDR3 is TGCGCCAGCAGCTTAGGTCAGAGTAATTCACCCCTCCACTTT. Amino acids: CASSLGQSNSPLHF.

This clone was seen more than once but under ten times. This rearrangement joins TRBV19 to TRBJ1-5, with TRBD1 matching over 9 bases. The CDR3 consists of 15 residues. Trimming cost V 4 bases and J 1 base; bases outside gene matches: 2. CDR1 LNHDA and CDR2 SQIVND come from the germline V gene (reference sequence). Here the CDR3 DNA reads TGTGCCAGTAGTAGGGACAGGGCCAGCAATCAGCCCCAGCATTTT. It specifies CASSRDRASNQPQHF.

This clone appeared a single time. The gene calls are TRBV30 and TRBJ2-1, with 10 bases that match TRBD1. The CDR3 has 17 residues. The trim removed 1 base at V and 7 bases at J, leaving 13 bases unmatched. Looked up from germline, CDR1 is GTSNPN and CDR2 is SVGIG (reference sequence). The CDR3 spells CAWSATPGQGMRNEQFF. Written as DNA, the CDR3 is TGTGCCTGGAGTGCGACGCCGGGACAGGGGATGAGGAATGAGCAGTTCTTC.

The gene calls are TRBV27 and TRBJ1-1; TRBD1 is a possible D gene (6 bases). From germline, CDR1 is MNHEY and CDR2 SMNVEV (reference sequence). The V end lost 2 bases, the J end lost 2 bases, and 12 bases lay between the germline ends. This CDR3 is 15 amino acids long. CDR3 DNA: TGTGCCAGCAGTTTACTCGGACAGATCAACACTGAAGCTTTCTTT. Its translation: CASSLLGQINTEAFF.

This clone was seen more than once but under ten times. The V and J genes are TRBV7-2 and TRBJ2-3; D is perhaps TRBD2 (6 bases). V was cut by 9 bases and J by 2 bases, with 12 bases left in between. This CDR3 is built from 13 residues. Germline V lookup: CDR1 SGHTA, CDR2 FQGNSA. In DNA, the CDR3 is TGTGCCAGTCCCGGGACTTACACAGATACGCAGTATTTT. Translation gives CASPGTYTDTQYF.

The V and J genes are TRBV28 and TRBJ2-1; D perhaps matches TRBD1 (6 bases). The V gene's germline CDR1 is MDHEN and CDR2 SYDVKM. The CDR3 extends over 15 amino acids. The V end was cut by 1 base, the J end by 4 bases, with 11 bases between. This chain's CDR3 is CASSLYRDTYNEQFF. As DNA, the CDR3 is TGTGCCAGCAGTTTATACAGGGATACTTACAATGAGCAGTTCTTC.

V usage is TRBV23-1 and J usage is TRBJ2-7; no definite D call. TRBV23-1 falls under the ORF class, with uncertain function. The CDR3 is 14 residues long. V lost 0 bases to trimming and J lost 3 bases, with 9 bases between them. CDR3 in DNA: TGCGCCAGCAGTCAATCCCACGGATACTACGAGCAGTACTTC. Translated: CASSQSHGYYEQYF.

The chain recombines TRBV6-6 with TRBJ1-6; a possible D gene is TRBD1 (5 bases). The V end was cut by 4 bases, the J end by 10 bases, with 8 bases between. This CDR3 spans 12 amino acids. Looked up from germline, CDR1 is MNHNY and CDR2 is SVGAGI (reference sequence). The CDR3 sequence is CASSSTESPLHF. The CDR3 DNA reads as TGTGCCAGCAGTTCGACAGAATCACCCCTCCACTTT.

The V call is TRBV9, the J call TRBJ1-2; perhaps TRBD1 as D (6 bases). Trimming cost V 0 bases and J 5 bases, with 20 bases left between them. The CDR3 totals 17 residues. Looked up from germline, CDR1 is SGDLS and CDR2 is YYNGEE. CDR3 nucleotide sequence: TGTGCCAGCAGCGTAGACCAGGGGAGGACAGCACCGTATGGCTACACCTTC. Amino acids: CASSVDQGRTAPYGYTF.

This rearrangement joins TRBV7-3 to TRBJ2-1; 9 nucleotides agree with TRBD2. V shed 4 bases and J 2 bases; nucleotides not matched to a gene: 6. This CDR3 contains 16 residues. Per germline, CDR1 SGHTA and CDR2 FQGTGA. The CDR3: CASSSSSGVTYNEQFF. CDR3 bases: TGTGCCAGCAGCTCCTCTAGCGGGGTTACCTACAATGAGCAGTTCTTC.

A few counts support this clone. The J gene is TRBJ1-6, the V gene TRBV7-2; D might be TRBD1 (6 bases). From germline, CDR1 is SGHTA and CDR2 FQGNSA. This CDR3 comprises 14 residues. The V gene lost 8 bases and the J gene lost 5 bases, with 13 bases spanning the gap. CDR3 loop: CASSPQGHNSPLHF. The CDR3 bases are TGTGCCAGCTCCCCACAGGGCCATAATTCACCCCTCCACTTT.

The J gene is TRBJ1-1, the V gene TRBV7-2; no clear D. The CDR3 spans 13 residues. V gave up 2 bases and J gave up 1 base, with 5 bases separating them. Germline CDR1 is SGHTA and CDR2 is FQGNSA. The CDR3 DNA sequence: TGTGCCAGCAGCTTACAGGAGAACACTGAAGCTTTCTTT. Its protein is CASSLQENTEAFF.

The chain has TRBV2 and TRBJ2-5, with D tentatively TRBD2 (6 bases). The germline V and J ends were trimmed by 7 bases and 4 bases, with 13 bases remaining between them. The CDR3 has 13 residues. Germline CDR1 and CDR2: SNHLY and FYNNEI. For the CDR3, the DNA is TGTGCCAGCAACGGGGGAATGGGAGAGACCCAGTACTTC. This codes for CASNGGMGETQYF. The whole variable domain, remainder taken from reference TRBV2 and TRBJ2-5, is EPEVTQTPSHQVTQMGQEVILRCVPISNHLYFYWYRQILGQKVEFLVSFYNNEISEKSEIFDDQFSVERPDGSNFTLKIRSTKLEDSAMYFCASNGGMGETQYFGPGTRLLVL.

The count of this clone is one. This chain's CDR3 is CASSFSRTGVTGELFF. The CDR3 bases are TGTGCCAGCAGCTTTTCGAGGACAGGGGTCACCGGGGAGCTGTTTTTT. J is TRBJ2-2 and V is TRBV5-5; 9 nucleotides line up with TRBD1. Germline V gene data show CDR1 as SGHKS and CDR2 as YYEKEE (reference sequence). With 2 bases clipped from V and 4 bases from J, the junction kept 6 bases outside the gene matches. The CDR3 consists of 16 residues.

This chain uses TRBV5-5 with TRBJ2-3; 7 bases line up with TRBD2. Germline V CDR1 and CDR2: SGHKS, YYEKEE (reference sequence). This CDR3 spans 13 amino acids. V lost 5 bases and J lost 5; bases outside the gene matches: 5. The CDR3 region is CASRRGGGDTQYF. DNA for the CDR3: TGTGCCAGCAGGCGCGGGGGTGGAGATACGCAGTATTTT.